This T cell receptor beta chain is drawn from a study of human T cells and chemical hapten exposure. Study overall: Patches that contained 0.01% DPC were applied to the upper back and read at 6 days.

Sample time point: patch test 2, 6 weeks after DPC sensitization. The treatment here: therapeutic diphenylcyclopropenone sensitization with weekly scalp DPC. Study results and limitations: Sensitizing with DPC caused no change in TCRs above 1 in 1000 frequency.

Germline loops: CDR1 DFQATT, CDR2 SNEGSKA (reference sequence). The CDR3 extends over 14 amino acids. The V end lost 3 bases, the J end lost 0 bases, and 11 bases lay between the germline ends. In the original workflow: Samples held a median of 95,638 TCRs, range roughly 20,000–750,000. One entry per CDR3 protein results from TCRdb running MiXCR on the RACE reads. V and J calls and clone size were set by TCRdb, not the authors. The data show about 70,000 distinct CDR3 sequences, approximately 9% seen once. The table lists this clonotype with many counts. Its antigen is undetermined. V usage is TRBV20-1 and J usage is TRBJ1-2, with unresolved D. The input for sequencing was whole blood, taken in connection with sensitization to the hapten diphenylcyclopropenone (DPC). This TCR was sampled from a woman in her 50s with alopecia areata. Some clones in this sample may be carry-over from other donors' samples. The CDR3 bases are TGCAGTGCTAGCCCATTCGGCGCTAACTATGGCTACACCTTC. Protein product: CSASPFGANYGYTF.